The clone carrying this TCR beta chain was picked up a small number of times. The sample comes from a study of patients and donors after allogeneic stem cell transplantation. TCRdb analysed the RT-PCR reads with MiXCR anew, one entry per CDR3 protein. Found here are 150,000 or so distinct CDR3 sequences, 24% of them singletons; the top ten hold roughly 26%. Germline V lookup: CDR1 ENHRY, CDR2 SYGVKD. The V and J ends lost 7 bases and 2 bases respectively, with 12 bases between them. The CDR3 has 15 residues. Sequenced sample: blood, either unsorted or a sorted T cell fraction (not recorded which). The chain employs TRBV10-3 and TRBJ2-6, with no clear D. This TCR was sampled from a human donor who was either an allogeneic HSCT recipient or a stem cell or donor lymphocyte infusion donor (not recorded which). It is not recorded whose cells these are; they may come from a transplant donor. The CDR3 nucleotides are TGTGCCATCAAGAACCCGGACGCTGGGGCCAACGTCCTGACTTTC. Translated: CAIKNPDAGANVLTF.